This passage covers 3 T cell receptor beta chains from one sample sequenced in a study of graft-versus-host responses after intestinal transplantation. Their cognate antigens are unknown. Measured with immunoSEQ multiplex PCR; TCRdb has only the in-frame clones, and not every one. The sample includes over 100,000 clones, 85% to 95% seen only once; the top ten take 0.2% to 0.25%. The material was unstimulated CD4+ T cells sorted from spleen or lymph node cells, obtained before transplant. The receptor source for this set is a human donor who was the organ donor for an intestinal transplant.

The chain links TRBV13 to TRBJ1-1; D remains ambiguous. Trimming removed 5 bases from V and 1 base from J, with 8 bases in between. The CDR3 covers 13 residues. Germline V gives CDR1 PRHDT, CDR2 FYEKMQ (reference sequence). As DNA, the CDR3 is TGTGCCAGCAGCCCATACTCGAACACTGAAGCTTTCTTT. Its translation is CASSPYSNTEAFF. The whole variable domain, filled in from reference TRBV13 and TRBJ1-1, reads AAGVIQSPRHLIKEKRETATLKCYPIPRHDTVYWYQQGPGQDPQFLISFYEKMQSDKGSIPDRFSAQQFSDYHSELNMSSLELGDSALYFCASSPYSNTEAFFGQGTRLTVV.

The V and J genes are TRBV19 and TRBJ2-7; D not certain. This CDR3 is built from 12 residues. The germline V and J ends were trimmed by 6 bases and 4 bases, with 10 bases remaining between them. CDR1 and CDR2 from the germline V gene are LNHDA and SQIVND (reference sequence). In DNA form, the CDR3 reads TGTGCCAGTAGGAGCGACGGATACGAGCAGTACTTC. This sequence encodes CASRSDGYEQYF.

The V call is TRBV28, the J call TRBJ1-2, with D possibly being TRBD1 (5 bases). V lost 2 bases and J 5 bases, leaving 12 bases between the germline ends. In germline, CDR1 is MDHEN, CDR2 SYDVKM. The CDR3 spans 14 residues. The chain's CDR3 is CASSLVAGLYGYTF. CDR3 bases: TGTGCCAGCAGTTTAGTAGCAGGGCTATATGGCTACACCTTC.